This T cell receptor beta chain was identified during a study of vaccination effects on CD4 cells after COVID-19. Study-level findings and limits: By a late point after vaccination, infection- and vaccine-induced clones had shrunk markedly through clonal contraction.

Culturing for 10 to 11 days preceded CD4+ T cell isolation. A single count supports this clone. Its target is unknown. Sequencing was performed with immunoSEQ multiplex PCR; in TCRdb, only in-frame clones are kept and a portion is missing. The table records roughly 50,000 clones, approximately 65% of them present only once. This CDR3 contains 12 residues. Losses at the gene ends were 4 bases for V and 7 bases for J; bases not matched to a gene: 4. CDR1 and CDR2 from the germline V gene are SQVTM and ANQGSEA. Sequencing used CD4+ T cells from PBMCs cultured without peptide, obtained before COVID-19 vaccination. The source of this sequence is a human donor who received a COVID-19 vaccine. The V call is TRBV29-1, the J call TRBJ1-3, with 7 positions matching TRBD1. In nucleotides, the CDR3 is TGCAGCGTTGGAATAGGGGGCAACACCATATATTTT. Translated: CSVGIGGNTIYF.